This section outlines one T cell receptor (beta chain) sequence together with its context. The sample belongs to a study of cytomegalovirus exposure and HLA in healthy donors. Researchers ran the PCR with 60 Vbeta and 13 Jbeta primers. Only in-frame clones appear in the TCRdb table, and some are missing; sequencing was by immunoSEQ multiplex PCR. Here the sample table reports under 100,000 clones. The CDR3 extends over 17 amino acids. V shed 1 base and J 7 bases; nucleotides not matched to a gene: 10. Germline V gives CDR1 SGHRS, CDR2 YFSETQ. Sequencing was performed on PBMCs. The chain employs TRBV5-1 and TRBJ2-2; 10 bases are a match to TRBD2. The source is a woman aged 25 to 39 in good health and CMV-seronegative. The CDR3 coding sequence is TGCGCCAGCAGCTTGTGGGCTAGCGGGAGATATAGCGGGGAGCTGTTTTTT. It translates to CASSLWASGRYSGELFF.